This T cell receptor beta chain was identified in a study of T cells after yellow fever vaccination. General study points: Among all clonotypes, a small share was observed in both CD4 and CD8 compartments. On re-exposure, the response was weaker but peaked faster, at day 5 versus 15. At around 95% for CD4 and approximately 89% for CD8, most primary-vaccination clones showed up again after the booster.

V lost 7 bases, J lost 4 bases, and 16 bases lay in between. This CDR3 region has 14 residues. Worth noting for this clonotype: Its antigen is still unknown.

In TCRdb, the 5' RACE reads were re-called with MiXCR into one record per CDR3 protein. The table shows about 300,000 distinct CDR3 sequences, with about 6.6% occurring only once. The chain carries TRBV12-3 or TRBV12-4 and TRBJ1-2; weak D call: TRBD1 (5 bases). This receptor was obtained from a man younger than 35 who received the YFV17D yellow fever vaccine. The specimen comprised PBMCs, sampled 45 days after the first yellow fever vaccination. In nucleotides, the CDR3 is TGTGCCAGCACGGACCCGAGGGGCCGCTATGGCTACACCTTC. Translating gives CASTDPRGRYGYTF.